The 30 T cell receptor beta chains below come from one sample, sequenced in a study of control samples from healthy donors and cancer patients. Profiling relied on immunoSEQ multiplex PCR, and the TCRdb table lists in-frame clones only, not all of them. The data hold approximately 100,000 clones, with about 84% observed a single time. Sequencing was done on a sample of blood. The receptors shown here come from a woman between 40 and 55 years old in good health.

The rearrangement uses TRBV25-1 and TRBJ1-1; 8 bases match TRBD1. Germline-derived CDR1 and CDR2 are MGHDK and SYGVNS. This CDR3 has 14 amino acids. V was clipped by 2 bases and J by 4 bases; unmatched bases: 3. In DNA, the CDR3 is TGTGCCAGCAGTGAAAACAGGGGGATCACTGAAGCTTTCTTT. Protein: CASSENRGITEAFF.

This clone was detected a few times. The CDR3 is CASSPRRRMNTGELFF. The CDR3 DNA reads TGTGCCAGCAGTCCCCGTAGGCGGATGAACACCGGGGAGCTGTTTTTT. V is TRBV6-2 or TRBV6-3 and J is TRBJ2-2; D is unclear. The germline gives CDR1 MNHEY, CDR2 SVGEGT. This CDR3 region has 16 residues. V was cut by 5 bases and J by 1 base, with 14 bases left in between.

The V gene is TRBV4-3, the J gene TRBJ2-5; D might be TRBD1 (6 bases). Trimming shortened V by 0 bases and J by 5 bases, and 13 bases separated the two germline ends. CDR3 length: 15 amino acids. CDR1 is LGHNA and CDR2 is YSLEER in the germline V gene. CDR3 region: CASSQEGHLGETQYF. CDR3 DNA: TGCGCCAGCAGCCAAGAGGGACATTTGGGGGAGACCCAGTACTTC.

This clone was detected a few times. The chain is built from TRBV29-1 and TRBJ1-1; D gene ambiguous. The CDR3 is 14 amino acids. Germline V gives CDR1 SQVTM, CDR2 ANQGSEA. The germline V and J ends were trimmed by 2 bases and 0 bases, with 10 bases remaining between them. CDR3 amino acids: CSVEMEGMNTEAFF. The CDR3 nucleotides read TGCAGCGTTGAAATGGAGGGAATGAACACTGAAGCTTTCTTT.

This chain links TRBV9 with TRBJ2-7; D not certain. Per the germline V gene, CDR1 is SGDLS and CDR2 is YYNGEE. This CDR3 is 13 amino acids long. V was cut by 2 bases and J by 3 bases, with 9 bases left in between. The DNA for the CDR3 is TGTGCCAGCAGCGTTGGCCCCGACTACGAGCAGTACTTC. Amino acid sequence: CASSVGPDYEQYF.

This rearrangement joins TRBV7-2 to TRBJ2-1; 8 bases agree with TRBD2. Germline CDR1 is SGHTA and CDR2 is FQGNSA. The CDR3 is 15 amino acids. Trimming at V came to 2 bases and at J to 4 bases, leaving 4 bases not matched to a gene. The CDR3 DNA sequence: TGTGCCAGCAGCTTATTCGGGGGGGATTACAATGAGCAGTTCTTC. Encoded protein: CASSLFGGDYNEQFF.

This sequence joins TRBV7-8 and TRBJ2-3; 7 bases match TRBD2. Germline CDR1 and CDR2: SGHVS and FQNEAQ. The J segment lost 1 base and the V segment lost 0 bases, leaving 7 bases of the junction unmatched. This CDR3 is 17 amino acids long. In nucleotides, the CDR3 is TGTGCCAGCAGCTTAGCGGTGTTCAGCGGGGGCACAGATACGCAGTATTTT. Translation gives CASSLAVFSGGTDTQYF. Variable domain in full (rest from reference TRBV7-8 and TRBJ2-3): GAGVSQSPRYKVAKRGQDVALRCDPISGHVSLFWYQQALGQGPEFLTYFQNEAQLDKSGLPSDRFFAERPEGSVSTLKIQRTQQEDSAVYLCASSLAVFSGGTDTQYFGPGTRLTVL.

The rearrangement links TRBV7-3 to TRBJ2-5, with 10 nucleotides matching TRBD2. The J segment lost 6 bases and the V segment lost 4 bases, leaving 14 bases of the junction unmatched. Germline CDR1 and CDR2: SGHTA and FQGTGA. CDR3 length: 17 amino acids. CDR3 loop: CASSSQSGGAGTQTQYF. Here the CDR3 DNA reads TGTGCCAGCAGCTCACAGAGCGGGGGGGCCGGAACGCAGACCCAGTACTTC. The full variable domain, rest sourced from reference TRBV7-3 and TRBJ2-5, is GAGVSQTPSNKVTEKGKYVELRCDPISGHTALYWYRQSLGQGPEFLIYFQGTGAADDSGLPNDRFFAVRPEGSVSTLKIQRTERGDSAVYLCASSSQSGGAGTQTQYFGPGTRLLVL.

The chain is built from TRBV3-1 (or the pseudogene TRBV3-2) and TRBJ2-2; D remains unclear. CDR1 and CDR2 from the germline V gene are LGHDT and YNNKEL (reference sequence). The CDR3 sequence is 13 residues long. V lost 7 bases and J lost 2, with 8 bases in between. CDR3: CASNQKNTGELFF. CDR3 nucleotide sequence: TGTGCCAGCAACCAGAAAAACACCGGGGAGCTGTTTTTT.

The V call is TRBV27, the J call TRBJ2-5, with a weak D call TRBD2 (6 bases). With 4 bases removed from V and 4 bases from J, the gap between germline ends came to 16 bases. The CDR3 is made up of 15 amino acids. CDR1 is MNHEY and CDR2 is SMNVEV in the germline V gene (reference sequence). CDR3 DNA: TGTGCCAGCAGTTCCCCCGGGACTCCGGTAGAGACCCAGTACTTC. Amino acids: CASSSPGTPVETQYF.

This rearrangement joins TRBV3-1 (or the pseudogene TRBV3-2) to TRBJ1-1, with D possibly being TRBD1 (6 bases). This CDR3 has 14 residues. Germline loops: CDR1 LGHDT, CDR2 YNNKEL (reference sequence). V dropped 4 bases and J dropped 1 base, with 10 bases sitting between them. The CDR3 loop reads CASSLSTGNTEAFF. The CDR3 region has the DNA TGTGCCAGCAGCCTCTCGACAGGGAACACTGAAGCTTTCTTT.

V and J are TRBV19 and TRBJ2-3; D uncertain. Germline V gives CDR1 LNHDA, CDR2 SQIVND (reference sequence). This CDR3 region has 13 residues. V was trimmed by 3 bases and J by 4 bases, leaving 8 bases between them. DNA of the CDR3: TGTGCCAGTAGTATTTATAGGTCAGATACGCAGTATTTT. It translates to CASSIYRSDTQYF.

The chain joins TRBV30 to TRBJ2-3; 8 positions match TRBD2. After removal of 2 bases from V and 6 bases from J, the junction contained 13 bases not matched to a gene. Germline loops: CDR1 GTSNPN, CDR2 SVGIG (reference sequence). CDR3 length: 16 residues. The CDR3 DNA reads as TGTGCCTGGAGTACGCCGGGGCGGGGGGCATCGGATACGCAGTATTTT. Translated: CAWSTPGRGASDTQYF.

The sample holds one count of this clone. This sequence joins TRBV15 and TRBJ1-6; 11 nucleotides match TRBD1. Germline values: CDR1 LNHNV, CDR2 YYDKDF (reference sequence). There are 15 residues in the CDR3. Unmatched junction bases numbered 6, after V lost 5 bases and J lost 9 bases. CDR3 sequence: CATSPGQGELSPLHF. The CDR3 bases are TGTGCCACCAGCCCGGGACAGGGGGAACTTTCACCCCTCCACTTT.

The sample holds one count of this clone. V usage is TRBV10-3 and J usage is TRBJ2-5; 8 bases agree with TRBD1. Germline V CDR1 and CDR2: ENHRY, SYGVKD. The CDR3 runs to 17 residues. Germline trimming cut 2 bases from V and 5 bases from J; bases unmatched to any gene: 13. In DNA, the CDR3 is TGTGCCATCAGTGAGCCTACCTTGAGGACAGGGAGTGAGACCCAGTACTTC. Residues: CAISEPTLRTGSETQYF.

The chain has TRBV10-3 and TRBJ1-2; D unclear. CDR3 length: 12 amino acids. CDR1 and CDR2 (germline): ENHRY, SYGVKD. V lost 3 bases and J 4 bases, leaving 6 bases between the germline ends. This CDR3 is CAISDSPYGYTF. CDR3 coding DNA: TGTGCCATCAGTGACAGCCCCTATGGCTACACCTTC.

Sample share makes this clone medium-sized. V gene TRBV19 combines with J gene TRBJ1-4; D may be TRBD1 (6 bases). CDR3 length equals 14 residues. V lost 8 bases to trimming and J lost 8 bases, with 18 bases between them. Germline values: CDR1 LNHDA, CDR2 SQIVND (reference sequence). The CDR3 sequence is CASVEGGSKEKLFF. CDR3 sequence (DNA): TGTGCCAGTGTTGAAGGGGGTAGTAAGGAAAAACTGTTTTTT.

The CDR3 spells CASSPRPVSQETQYF. The DNA for the CDR3 is TGCGCCAGCAGCCCCCGGCCAGTATCCCAAGAGACCCAGTACTTC. V gene TRBV4-1 combines with J gene TRBJ2-5; no clear D. CDR3 length: 15 amino acids. V lost 4 bases to trimming and J lost 1 base, with 13 bases between them. Germline CDR1 and CDR2: MGHRA and YSYEKL.

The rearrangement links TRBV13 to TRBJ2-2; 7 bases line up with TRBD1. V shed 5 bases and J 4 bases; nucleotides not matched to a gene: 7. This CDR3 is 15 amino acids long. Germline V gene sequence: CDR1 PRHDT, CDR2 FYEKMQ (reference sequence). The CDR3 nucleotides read TGTGCCAGCAGCGCCGACAGGGTTGGCACCGGGGAGCTGTTTTTT. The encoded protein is CASSADRVGTGELFF.

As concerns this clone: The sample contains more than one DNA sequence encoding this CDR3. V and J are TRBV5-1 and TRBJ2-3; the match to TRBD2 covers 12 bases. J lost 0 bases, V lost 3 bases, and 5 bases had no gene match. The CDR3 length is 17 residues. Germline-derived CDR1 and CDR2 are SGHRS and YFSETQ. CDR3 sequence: CASSWPLAGGSTDTQYF. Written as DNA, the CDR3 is TGCGCCAGCAGCTGGCCTCTAGCGGGGGGGAGCACAGATACGCAGTATTTT. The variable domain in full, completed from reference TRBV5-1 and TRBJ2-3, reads KAGVTQTPRYLIKTRGQQVTLSCSPISGHRSVSWYQQTPGQGLQFLFEYFSETQRNKGNFPGRFSGRQFSNSRSEMNVSTLELGDSALYLCASSWPLAGGSTDTQYFGPGTRLTVL.

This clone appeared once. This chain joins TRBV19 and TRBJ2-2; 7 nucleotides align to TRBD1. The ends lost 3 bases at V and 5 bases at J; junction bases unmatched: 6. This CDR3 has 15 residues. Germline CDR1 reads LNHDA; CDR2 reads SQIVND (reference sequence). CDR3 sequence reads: CASSILTGSTGELFF. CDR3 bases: TGTGCCAGTAGTATTTTGACAGGGAGTACCGGGGAGCTGTTTTTT.

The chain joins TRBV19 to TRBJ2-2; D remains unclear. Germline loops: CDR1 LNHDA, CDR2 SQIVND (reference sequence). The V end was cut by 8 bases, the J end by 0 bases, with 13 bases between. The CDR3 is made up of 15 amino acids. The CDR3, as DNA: TGTGCCAGTTCAGTACCGCAACCGAACACCGGGGAGCTGTTTTTT. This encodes CASSVPQPNTGELFF.

The chain's CDR3 is CAWSYRTNYEQYF. The CDR3 DNA sequence: TGTGCCTGGAGTTATCGGACTAACTACGAGCAGTACTTC. The rearrangement joins TRBV30 to TRBJ2-7, with a possible D match to TRBD2 (6 bases). V was pared by 2 bases and J by 3 bases, with 11 bases between. CDR3 length: 13 residues. The germline gives CDR1 GTSNPN, CDR2 SVGIG (reference sequence).

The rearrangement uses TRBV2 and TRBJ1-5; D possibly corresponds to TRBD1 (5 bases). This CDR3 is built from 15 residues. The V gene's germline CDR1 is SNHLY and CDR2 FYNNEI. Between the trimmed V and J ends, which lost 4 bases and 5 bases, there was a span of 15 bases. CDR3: CASSVGTGGHQPQHF. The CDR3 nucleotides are TGTGCCAGCAGTGTCGGGACCGGCGGCCATCAGCCCCAGCATTTT.

The CDR3: CASSFAKGIYTDTQYF. As DNA, the CDR3 is TGCGCCAGCAGCTTCGCTAAAGGGATTTATACAGATACGCAGTATTTT. The V gene is TRBV5-1, the J gene TRBJ2-3, with D uncertain. CDR1 SGHRS and CDR2 YFSETQ come from the germline V gene. This CDR3 region has 16 residues. The V end lost 2 bases, the J end lost 3 bases, and 16 bases lay between the germline ends.

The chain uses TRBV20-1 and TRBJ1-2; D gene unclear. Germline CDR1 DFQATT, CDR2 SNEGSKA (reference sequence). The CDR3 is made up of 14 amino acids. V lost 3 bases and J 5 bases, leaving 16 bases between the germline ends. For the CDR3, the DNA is TGCAGTGCTAGTACCGATGAAGGTACTTATGGCTACACCTTC. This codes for CSASTDEGTYGYTF.

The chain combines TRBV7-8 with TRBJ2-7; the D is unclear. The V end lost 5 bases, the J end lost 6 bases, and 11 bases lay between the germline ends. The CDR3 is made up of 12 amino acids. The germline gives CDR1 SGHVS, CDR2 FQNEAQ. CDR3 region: CASSPRFSEQYF. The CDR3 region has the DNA TGTGCCAGCAGCCCCCGATTTAGCGAGCAGTACTTC.

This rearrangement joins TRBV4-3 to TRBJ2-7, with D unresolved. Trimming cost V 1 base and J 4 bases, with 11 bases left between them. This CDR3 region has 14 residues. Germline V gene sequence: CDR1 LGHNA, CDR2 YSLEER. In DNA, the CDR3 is TGCGCCAGCAGCCAAGGGGAAGGGCGATACGAGCAGTACTTC. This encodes CASSQGEGRYEQYF.

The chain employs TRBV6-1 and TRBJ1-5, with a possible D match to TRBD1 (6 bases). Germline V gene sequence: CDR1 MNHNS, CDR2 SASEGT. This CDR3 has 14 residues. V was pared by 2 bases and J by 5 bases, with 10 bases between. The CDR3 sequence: CASSEQGSDQPQHF. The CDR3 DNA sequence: TGTGCCAGCAGTGAACAGGGGAGTGATCAGCCCCAGCATTTT.

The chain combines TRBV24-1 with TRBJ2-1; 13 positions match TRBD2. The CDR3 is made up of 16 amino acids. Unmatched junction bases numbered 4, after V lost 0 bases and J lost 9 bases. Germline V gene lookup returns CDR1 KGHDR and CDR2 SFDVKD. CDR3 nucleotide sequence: TGTGCCACCAGTGATTTGACTAGCGGGGGGGCTGGTGAGCAGTTCTTC. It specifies CATSDLTSGGAGEQFF.